These 18 T cell receptor beta chains share one sample of origin, sequenced in a study of blood T cell repertoires in COVID-19. Assay: immunoSEQ multiplex PCR; the TCRdb copy retains only in-frame clones and omits some. The sample has 110,000 to 150,000 clones; roughly 82% are singletons. The source material was peripheral blood. The receptors shown here come from a man aged 55 to 70 with active or convalescent COVID-19.

CDR3 sequence reads: CASSVRTGPLNTEAFF. The DNA of the CDR3 is TGTGCCAGCAGCGTACGGACAGGGCCACTTAACACTGAAGCTTTCTTT. The chain links TRBV9 to TRBJ1-1, with 8 bases fitting TRBD1. Germline trimming cut 1 base from V and 2 bases from J; bases unmatched to any gene: 7. The CDR3 is made up of 16 amino acids. CDR1 and CDR2 (germline): SGDLS, YYNGEE.

The chain employs TRBV27 and TRBJ2-1; possibly TRBD2 for D (5 bases). The CDR3 sequence is 13 residues long. Germline V CDR1 and CDR2: MNHEY, SMNVEV (reference sequence). The V end was cut by 4 bases, the J end by 3 bases, with 7 bases between. For the CDR3, the DNA is TGTGCCAGCAGTTCAGACTACTACAATGAGCAGTTCTTC. Residues: CASSSDYYNEQFF.

The rearrangement links TRBV30 to TRBJ2-1; the D gene is possibly TRBD1 (5 bases). The V end lost 5 bases, the J end lost 7 bases, and 12 bases lay between the germline ends. This CDR3 has 12 amino acids. The germline CDR1 and CDR2 sequences are GTSNPN and SVGIG (reference sequence). The CDR3 region has the DNA TGTGCCTGGGCTTCGGCAGGGAATGAGCAGTTCTTC. Protein: CAWASAGNEQFF.

J is TRBJ2-4 and V is TRBV18; D is possibly TRBD1 (6 bases). This CDR3 contains 15 residues. The V and J ends lost 8 bases and 0 bases respectively, with 14 bases between them. Germline CDR1 KGHSH, CDR2 LQKENI. CDR3 region: CASRTVTGAKNIQYF. The DNA for the CDR3 is TGTGCCAGCCGGACAGTGACTGGAGCCAAAAACATTCAGTACTTC.

The chain joins TRBV30 to TRBJ1-2; D is ambiguous. Deletions cut 5 bases from V and 8 bases from J, with 15 bases between. There are 12 residues in the CDR3. CDR1 and CDR2 from the germline V gene are GTSNPN and SVGIG (reference sequence). CDR3: CAWGSGFSGYTF. The CDR3 bases are TGTGCCTGGGGTAGCGGGTTTTCGGGCTACACCTTC.

This clone has only one observation. This chain connects TRBV5-1 to TRBJ1-1; 10 positions agree with TRBD1. Germline values: CDR1 SGHRS, CDR2 YFSETQ. CDR3 size: 14 residues. V dropped 0 bases and J dropped 6; count of bases not matched to a gene: 2. The CDR3: CASSLGTGGAEAFF. CDR3 bases: TGCGCCAGCAGCTTGGGGACAGGGGGTGCTGAAGCTTTCTTT.

The J gene is TRBJ2-7, the V gene TRBV15; D may be TRBD2 (6 bases). Trimming cost V 8 bases and J 1 base, with 18 bases left between them. This CDR3 comprises 15 residues. CDR1 and CDR2 from the germline V gene are LNHNV and YYDKDF (reference sequence). The CDR3 loop is CATGVGPGRSYEQYF. The CDR3 region has the DNA TGTGCCACCGGCGTCGGTCCAGGGAGGTCCTACGAGCAGTACTTC. The full variable domain, rest sourced from reference TRBV15 and TRBJ2-7, is DAMVIQNPRYQVTQFGKPVTLSCSQTLNHNVMYWYQQKSSQAPKLLFHYYDKDFNNEADTPDNFQSRRPNTSFCFLDIRSPGLGDTAMYLCATGVGPGRSYEQYFGPGTRLTVT.

The chain employs TRBV2 and TRBJ1-6, with D perhaps TRBD1 (6 bases). Looked up from germline, CDR1 is SNHLY and CDR2 is FYNNEI. Trimming stripped 7 bases from V and 3 bases from J, with 13 bases between. The CDR3 is made up of 15 amino acids. The CDR3, as DNA: TGTGCCAGCAAGAGGGGGGGGAACTATAATTCACCCCTCCACTTT. Protein product: CASKRGGNYNSPLHF. Full variable domain (rest looked up from reference TRBV2 and TRBJ1-6): EPEVTQTPSHQVTQMGQEVILRCVPISNHLYFYWYRQILGQKVEFLVSFYNNEISEKSEIFDDQFSVERPDGSNFTLKIRSTKLEDSAMYFCASKRGGNYNSPLHFGNGTRLTVT.

The rearrangement joins TRBV27 to TRBJ2-2, with a weak D call TRBD1 (5 bases). The germline V gene has CDR1 MNHEY and CDR2 SMNVEV (reference sequence). V lost 5 bases to trimming and J lost 6 bases, with 13 bases between them. CDR3 length equals 14 residues. CDR3 sequence (DNA): TGTGCCAGCAGTGGGCAGGGTTTCCCCGGGGAGCTGTTTTTT. Amino acid sequence: CASSGQGFPGELFF.

In this sample, this clone turned up a few times. The chain uses TRBV24-1 and TRBJ1-2; D call uncertain. Germline values: CDR1 KGHDR, CDR2 SFDVKD. The CDR3 sequence is 14 residues long. Trimming stripped 3 bases from V and 5 bases from J, with 12 bases between. The CDR3 region is CATSDPKSGYGYTF. Here the CDR3 DNA reads TGTGCCACCAGTGATCCAAAGTCGGGGTATGGCTACACCTTC.

The chain uses TRBV25-1 and TRBJ2-5; TRBD1 might be the D (6 bases). This CDR3 region has 15 residues. V gave up 5 bases and J gave up 4 bases, with 17 bases separating them. Germline V gene data show CDR1 as MGHDK and CDR2 as SYGVNS. The CDR3 sequence is CASSPPTGMSETQYF. The CDR3 DNA reads TGTGCCAGCAGTCCCCCAACAGGGATGTCAGAGACCCAGTACTTC.

The chain is built from TRBV27 and TRBJ2-3, with D maybe TRBD2 (6 bases). Germline CDR1 reads MNHEY; CDR2 reads SMNVEV (reference sequence). V lost 4 bases and J lost 4, with 15 bases in between. CDR3 length: 15 amino acids. The CDR3 loop is CASSWTTPIADTQYF. CDR3 sequence (DNA): TGTGCCAGCAGTTGGACTACCCCCATTGCAGATACGCAGTATTTT.

The rearrangement joins TRBV7-2 to TRBJ1-5; D might be TRBD1 (6 bases). The CDR3 spans 12 residues. CDR1 is SGHTA, CDR2 FQGNSA, per germline. The V end was cut by 6 bases, the J end by 9 bases, with 12 bases between. The CDR3 reads CASRLGGGPQHF. As DNA, the CDR3 is TGTGCCAGCAGACTGGGAGGGGGGCCCCAGCATTTT.

The rearrangement uses TRBV6-5 and TRBJ1-6, with no clear D. CDR1 is MNHEY, CDR2 SVGAGI, per germline. This CDR3 has 12 residues. V was cut by 2 bases and J by 11 bases, with 7 bases left in between. CDR3 protein: CASSYGLTPLHF. In DNA, the CDR3 is TGTGCCAGCAGTTACGGACTTACACCCCTCCACTTT.

This clone occurred once. The chain couples TRBV29-1 to TRBJ1-2; 11 bases align to TRBD1. The ends lost 6 bases at V and 7 bases at J; junction bases unmatched: 10. This CDR3 comprises 14 residues. The germline V gene has CDR1 SQVTM and CDR2 ANQGSEA. The CDR3 nucleotides read TGCAGCGTCCGGGACAGGGGGGTTTTGGGTGGCTACACCTTC. It specifies CSVRDRGVLGGYTF.

The CDR3 loop is CASFEGTGGHEQFF. For the CDR3, the DNA is TGTGCCAGCTTCGAAGGGACAGGGGGTCATGAGCAGTTCTTC. The V and J genes are TRBV28 and TRBJ2-1; 11 bases are a match to TRBD1. Trimming at V came to 8 bases and at J to 8 bases, leaving 8 bases not matched to a gene. Germline CDR1 and CDR2: MDHEN and SYDVKM. The CDR3 consists of 14 residues.

This chain connects TRBV6-1 to TRBJ2-7; possible D gene TRBD2, 7 bases. This CDR3 is 16 amino acids long. Trimming shortened V by 4 bases and J by 2 bases, and 18 bases separated the two germline ends. Germline CDR1 reads MNHNS; CDR2 reads SASEGT. CDR3 DNA sequence: TGTGCCAGCAGTGTAGGGGGGGGGCTCCCCCCCTACGAGCAGTACGTC. It yields the protein CASSVGGGLPPYEQYV.

This clone was counted once. The chain carries TRBV6-5 and TRBJ2-7, with TRBD2 matching over 7 bases. With 6 bases clipped from V and 1 base from J, the junction kept 9 bases outside the gene matches. Per the germline V gene, CDR1 is MNHEY and CDR2 is SVGAGI. The CDR3 has 15 amino acids. The CDR3 DNA reads as TGTGCCAGCAGCGAGAGCGGGATGGGGTCCTACGAGCAGTACGTC. This encodes CASSESGMGSYEQYV.